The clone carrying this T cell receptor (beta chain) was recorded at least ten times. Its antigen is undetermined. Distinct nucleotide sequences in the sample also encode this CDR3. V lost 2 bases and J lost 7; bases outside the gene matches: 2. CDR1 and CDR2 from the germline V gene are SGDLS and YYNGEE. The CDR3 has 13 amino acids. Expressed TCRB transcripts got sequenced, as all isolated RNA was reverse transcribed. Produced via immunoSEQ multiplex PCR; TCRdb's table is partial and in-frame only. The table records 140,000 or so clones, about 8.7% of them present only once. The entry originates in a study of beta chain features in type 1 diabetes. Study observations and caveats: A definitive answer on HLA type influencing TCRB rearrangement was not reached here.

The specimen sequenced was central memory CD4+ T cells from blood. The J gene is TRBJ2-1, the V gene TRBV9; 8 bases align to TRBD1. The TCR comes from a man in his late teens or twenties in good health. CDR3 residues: CASSVNRGNEQFF. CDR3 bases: TGTGCCAGCAGCGTGAACAGGGGGAATGAGCAGTTCTTC.